The source of this TCR beta chain is a study of PD-1 blockade in classical Hodgkin lymphoma. The CDR3 is 21 residues long. V was clipped by 0 bases and J by 5 bases; unmatched bases: 22. Germline CDR1 LNHNV, CDR2 YYDKDF (reference sequence). The time point was: cycle 4 day 1 (C4D1), after less than seven weeks of nivolumab. No patient escaped relapse after autologous stem cell transplantation, and brentuximab vedotin exposure varied. Produced via immunoSEQ multiplex PCR; TCRdb's table is partial and in-frame only. The repertoire holds approximately 110,000 clones, with about nine tenths as singletons.

V is TRBV15 and J is TRBJ1-5; 7 bases fit TRBD1. The sequencing used peripheral blood mononuclear cells (PBMCs), collected before the fourth cycle of nivolumab. The TCR sequence derives from a human donor with classical Hodgkin lymphoma. CDR3: CATSRESVHRIRTGDHQPQHF. The CDR3 DNA reads as TGTGCCACCAGCAGAGAGTCGGTGCATCGAATTAGAACAGGGGATCATCAGCCCCAGCATTTT.